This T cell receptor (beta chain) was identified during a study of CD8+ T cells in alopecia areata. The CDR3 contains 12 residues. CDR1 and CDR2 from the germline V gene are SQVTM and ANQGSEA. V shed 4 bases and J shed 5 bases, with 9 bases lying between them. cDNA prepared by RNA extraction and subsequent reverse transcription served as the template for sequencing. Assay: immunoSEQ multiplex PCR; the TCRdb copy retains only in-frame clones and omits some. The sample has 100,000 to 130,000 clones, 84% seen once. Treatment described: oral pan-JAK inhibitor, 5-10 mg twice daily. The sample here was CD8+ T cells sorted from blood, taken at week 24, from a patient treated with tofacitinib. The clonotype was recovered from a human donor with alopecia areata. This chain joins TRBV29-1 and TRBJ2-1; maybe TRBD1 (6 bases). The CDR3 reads CSVAQGNNEQFF. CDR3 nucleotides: TGCAGCGTTGCGCAGGGGAACAATGAGCAGTTCTTC.